The TCR beta chain under discussion was sequenced for a study of T-cell memory formation after mild COVID-19. Across the study: Largely, TCR clusters stayed within a single donor. Study results and limitations: Researchers found some responding clones in pre-infection memory, a sign that cross-reactive memory joined. Whereas later expanders leaned CD4+, clones contracting day 15 to 85 showed a balanced CD4/CD8 makeup.

A remark on this clonotype: Its antigen is undetermined.

Using constant-segment primers, 5'RACE produced TCR alpha and TCR beta cDNA libraries carrying sample barcodes and UMIs. MiXCR, applied by TCRdb to the 5' RACE reads, yields one record per CDR3 protein. The sample carries 340,000 or so distinct CDR3 sequences, approximately 12% recorded once. CDR3 length: 15 amino acids. Germline CDR1 SNHLY, CDR2 FYNNEI. V lost 6 bases and J lost 3, with 16 bases in between. The clonotype originates from a man aged 18 to 30 who had mild COVID-19 (a few samples of this study predate the infection). Cell type and time point are not known. The sample comprised PBMCs or a T cell subset sorted from them (not recorded which). The chain couples TRBV2 to TRBJ2-3, with a weak D call TRBD1 (6 bases). This CDR3 is CASSDDRRVTDTQYF. The CDR3 nucleotides read TGTGCCAGCAGCGACGACAGGCGGGTAACAGATACGCAGTATTTT. Looking up the rest from reference TRBV2 and TRBJ2-3 gives the full variable domain: EPEVTQTPSHQVTQMGQEVILRCVPISNHLYFYWYRQILGQKVEFLVSFYNNEISEKSEIFDDQFSVERPDGSNFTLKIRSTKLEDSAMYFCASSDDRRVTDTQYFGPGTRLTVL.